Included here is one T cell receptor beta chain sequence, with context. Its antigen remains unknown. TCRdb keeps only in-frame clones here, not all; method: immunoSEQ multiplex PCR. The sample lists 55,000 to 65,000 clones, around 92% occurring once. These data belong to a study of graft-versus-host responses after intestinal transplantation. Notes on the study in general: Graft-donor T cell macrochimerism coincided with high graft-versus-host to host-versus-graft clonal ratios in allografts. Recipient marrow contained GvH clones, some of which appeared first in ileum or blood.

In germline, CDR1 is MRHNA, CDR2 SNTAGT. This CDR3 has 15 amino acids. V was trimmed by 0 bases and J by 0 bases, leaving 3 bases between them. The chain uses TRBV6-4 and TRBJ2-6; D unresolved. Here the sequenced sample was unstimulated CD4+ T cells sorted from spleen or lymph node cells, taken before transplant. The source of this sequence is a human donor who was the organ donor for an intestinal transplant. The CDR3 DNA sequence: TGTGCCAGCAGTGACTCGACCTCTGGGGCCAACGTCCTGACTTTC. Translated: CASSDSTSGANVLTF.